These 2 T cell receptor beta chains originate from one sample sequenced in a study of shared clonotypes between healthy human individuals. TCRdb's table, derived via immunoSEQ multiplex PCR, lists solely in-frame clones and lacks some. The sample has 2 million to 2.5 million clones, roughly 94% seen once. The sequenced sample was naive CD4+ T cells sorted from blood. Subset given: CD45RA+ positively selected. These TCRs come from a man younger than 35 in good health.

This clone was detected only once. This chain uses TRBV6-1 with TRBJ2-3; a possible D gene is TRBD2 (5 bases). Germline values: CDR1 MNHNS, CDR2 SASEGT. The CDR3 spans 12 residues. The V and J ends lost 5 bases and 8 bases respectively, with 11 bases between them. The DNA for the CDR3 is TGTGCCAGCAGTCGCGGGTACGTTACGCAGTATTTT. This sequence encodes CASSRGYVTQYF.

The V gene is TRBV7-2, the J gene TRBJ2-1, with D possibly TRBD2 on 6 matching bases. The CDR3 length is 16 residues. CDR1 and CDR2 (germline): SGHTA, FQGNSA. Trimming took off 4 bases at V and 0 bases at J, with 13 bases between the two ends. The DNA of the CDR3 is TGTGCCAGCAGCTCGGAGGGACTCCTCTCCTACAATGAGCAGTTCTTC. It yields the protein CASSSEGLLSYNEQFF.